The 2 T cell receptor beta chains presented below share a single source sample, sequenced in a study of cytomegalovirus exposure and HLA in healthy donors. The PCR ran on 60 Vbeta and 13 Jbeta primers. TCRdb's copy holds only in-frame clones and misses some; the assay was immunoSEQ multiplex PCR. The sample has 200,000 or so clones, roughly 80% seen once. Sequenced input: PBMCs. The receptor set was obtained from a man aged 30 to 39 in good health and CMV-seronegative.

The rearrangement links TRBV9 to TRBJ1-4; tentative D call: TRBD1 (5 bases). CDR1 SGDLS and CDR2 YYNGEE come from the germline V gene. This CDR3 is 16 amino acids long. Trimming took off 0 bases at V and 2 bases at J, with 11 bases between the two ends. The CDR3 loop reads CASSVVPEGTNEKLFF. Here the CDR3 DNA reads TGTGCCAGCAGCGTAGTTCCGGAGGGGACTAATGAAAAACTGTTTTTT.

This chain uses TRBV15 with TRBJ2-7; TRBD1 aligns across 7 bases. The ends lost 2 bases at V and 4 bases at J; junction bases unmatched: 5. This CDR3 spans 14 amino acids. Germline values: CDR1 LNHNV, CDR2 YYDKDF (reference sequence). The chain's CDR3 is CATSRQTGLYEQYF. The DNA for the CDR3 is TGTGCCACCAGCAGACAGACAGGGCTGTACGAGCAGTACTTC.